Following are 7 T cell receptor beta chains from one sample sequenced in a study of blood T cell repertoires in COVID-19. Clones were sequenced by immunoSEQ multiplex PCR, and TCRdb holds only the in-frame ones, with some missing. The sample lists under 85,000 clones; around 80% were seen once. The sample comprised peripheral blood. These TCRs come from a man aged 50-60 years with active COVID-19.

This clone has a handful of counts. The chain combines TRBV5-1 with TRBJ2-1; 12 bases map to TRBD2. The CDR3 runs to 16 residues. The J segment lost 9 bases and the V segment lost 4 bases, leaving 11 bases of the junction unmatched. Germline-derived CDR1 and CDR2 are SGHRS and YFSETQ. This chain's CDR3 is CASSPSTSGGRREQFF. The CDR3 coding sequence is TGCGCCAGCAGCCCGAGTACTAGCGGGGGGAGGCGTGAGCAGTTCTTC.

The rearrangement links TRBV19 to TRBJ2-3; TRBD2 aligns across 15 bases. V dropped 7 bases and J dropped 3; count of bases not matched to a gene: 8. CDR1 and CDR2 from the germline V gene are LNHDA and SQIVND (reference sequence). CDR3 size: 17 residues. The CDR3 loop reads CASKGLAGGRGTDTQYF. CDR3 in DNA: TGTGCCAGTAAGGGACTAGCGGGGGGCAGGGGTACAGATACGCAGTATTTT.

The V call is TRBV7-9, the J call TRBJ1-1; TRBD1 matches at 8 bases. CDR1 SEHNR and CDR2 FQNEAQ come from the germline V gene (reference sequence). Trimming removed 5 bases from V and 2 bases from J; junction bases left unmatched: 7. This CDR3 has 15 residues. CDR3 in amino acids: CASSPGTGGNTEAFF. CDR3 nucleotide sequence: TGTGCCAGCAGCCCCGGGACAGGTGGAAACACTGAAGCTTTCTTT.

CDR3 DNA: TGTGCCATCAGTGAGCCTGATAGCGGGGGGGCCAGAAATGAGCAGTTCTTC. The encoded protein is CAISEPDSGGARNEQFF. The chain uses TRBV10-3 and TRBJ2-1; TRBD2 matches 11 bases. V was pared by 2 bases and J by 7 bases, with 10 bases of the junction left unmatched. CDR1 and CDR2 from the germline V gene are ENHRY and SYGVKD. This CDR3 spans 17 amino acids.

CDR3 nucleotide sequence: TGTGCCACCCAAGCCACCGGCAATCAGCCCCAGCATTTT. It is translated as CATQATGNQPQHF. J is TRBJ1-5 and V is TRBV24-1; no clear D gene. V lost 9 bases and J 2 bases, leaving 10 bases between the germline ends. The CDR3 is made up of 13 amino acids. In germline, CDR1 is KGHDR, CDR2 SFDVKD.

The rearrangement joins TRBV7-2 to TRBJ2-1; 9 bases align to TRBD2. V was pared by 1 base and J by 0 bases, with 7 bases of the junction left unmatched. The CDR3 is 18 amino acids. Per germline, CDR1 SGHTA and CDR2 FQGNSA. The CDR3 here is CASSLVPSGISSYNEQFF. In DNA, the CDR3 is TGTGCCAGCAGCTTAGTTCCTAGCGGGATCAGCTCCTACAATGAGCAGTTCTTC.

This clone came up once. The genes are TRBV11-2 and TRBJ1-2, with TRBD1 identical over 11 bases. Germline loops: CDR1 SGHAT, CDR2 FQNNGV. CDR3 length equals 14 residues. Losses at the gene ends were 2 bases for V and 9 bases for J; bases not matched to a gene: 5. CDR3 in amino acids: CASSLPGTGGSYTF. For the CDR3, the DNA is TGTGCCAGCAGCTTACCCGGGACAGGGGGAAGCTACACCTTC.